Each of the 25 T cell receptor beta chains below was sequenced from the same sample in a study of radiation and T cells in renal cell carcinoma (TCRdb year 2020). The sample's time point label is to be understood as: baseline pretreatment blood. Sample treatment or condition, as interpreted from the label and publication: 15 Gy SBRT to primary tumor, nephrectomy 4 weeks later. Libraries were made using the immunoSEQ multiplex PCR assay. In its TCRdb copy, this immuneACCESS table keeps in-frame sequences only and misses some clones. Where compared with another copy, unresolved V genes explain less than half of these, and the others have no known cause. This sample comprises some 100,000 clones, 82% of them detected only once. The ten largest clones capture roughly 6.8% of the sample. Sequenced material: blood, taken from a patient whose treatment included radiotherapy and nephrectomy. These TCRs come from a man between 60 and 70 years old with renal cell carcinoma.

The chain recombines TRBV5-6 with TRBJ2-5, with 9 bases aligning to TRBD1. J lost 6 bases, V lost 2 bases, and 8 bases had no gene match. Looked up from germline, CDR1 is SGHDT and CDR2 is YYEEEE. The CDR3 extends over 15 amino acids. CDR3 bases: TGTGCCAGCAGCTTAGGGACAGGGAGTATGAAGACCCAGTACTTC. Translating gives CASSLGTGSMKTQYF.

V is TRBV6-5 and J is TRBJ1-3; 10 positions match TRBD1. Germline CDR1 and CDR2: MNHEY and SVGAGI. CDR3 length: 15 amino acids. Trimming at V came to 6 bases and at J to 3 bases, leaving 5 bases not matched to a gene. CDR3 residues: CASSTRDRGGNTIYF. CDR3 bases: TGTGCCAGCAGCACCCGGGACAGGGGTGGAAACACCATATATTTT.

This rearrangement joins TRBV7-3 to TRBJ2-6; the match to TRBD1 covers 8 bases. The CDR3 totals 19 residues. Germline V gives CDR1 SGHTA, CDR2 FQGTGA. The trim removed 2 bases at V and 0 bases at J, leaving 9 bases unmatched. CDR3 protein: CASSLPSGQGVSGANVLTF. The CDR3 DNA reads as TGTGCCAGCAGCTTACCCTCCGGACAGGGTGTCTCTGGGGCCAACGTCCTGACTTTC.

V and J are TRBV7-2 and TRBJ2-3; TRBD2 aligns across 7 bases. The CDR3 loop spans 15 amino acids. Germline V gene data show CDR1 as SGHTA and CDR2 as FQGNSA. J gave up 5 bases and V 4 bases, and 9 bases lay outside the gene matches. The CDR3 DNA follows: TGTGCCAGCAGCTCCTCGCCGGGGAGGGTAGATACGCAGTATTTT. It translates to CASSSSPGRVDTQYF.

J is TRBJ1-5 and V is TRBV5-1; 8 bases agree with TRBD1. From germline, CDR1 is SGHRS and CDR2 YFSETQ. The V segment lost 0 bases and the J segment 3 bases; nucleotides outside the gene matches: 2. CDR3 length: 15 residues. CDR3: CASSLGQGPNQPQHF. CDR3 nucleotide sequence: TGCGCCAGCAGCTTGGGACAGGGGCCCAATCAGCCCCAGCATTTT.

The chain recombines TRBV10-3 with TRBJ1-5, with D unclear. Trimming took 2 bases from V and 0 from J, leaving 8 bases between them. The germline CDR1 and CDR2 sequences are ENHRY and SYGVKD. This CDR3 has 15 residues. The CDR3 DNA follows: TGTGCCATCAGTGAGGGCAGCCATAGCAATCAGCCCCAGCATTTT. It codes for CAISEGSHSNQPQHF.

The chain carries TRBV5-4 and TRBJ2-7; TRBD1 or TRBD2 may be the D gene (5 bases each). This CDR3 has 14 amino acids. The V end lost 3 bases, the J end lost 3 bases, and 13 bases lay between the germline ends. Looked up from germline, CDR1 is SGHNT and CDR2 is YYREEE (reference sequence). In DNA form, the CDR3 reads TGTGCCAGCAGCTCGGGGACCAGAAGCTACGAGCAGTACTTC. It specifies CASSSGTRSYEQYF.

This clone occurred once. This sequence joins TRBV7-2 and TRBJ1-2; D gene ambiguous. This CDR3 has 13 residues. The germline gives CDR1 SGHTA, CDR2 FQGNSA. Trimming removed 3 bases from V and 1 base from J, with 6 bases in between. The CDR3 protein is CASSFGSNYGYTF. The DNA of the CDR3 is TGTGCCAGCAGCTTCGGCAGTAACTATGGCTACACCTTC.

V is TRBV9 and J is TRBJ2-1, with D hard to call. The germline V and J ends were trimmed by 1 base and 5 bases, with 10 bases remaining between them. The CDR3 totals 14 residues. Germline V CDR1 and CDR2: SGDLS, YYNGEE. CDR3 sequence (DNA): TGTGCCAGCAGCGTACAGGTTGGAGACAATGAGCAGTTCTTC. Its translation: CASSVQVGDNEQFF.

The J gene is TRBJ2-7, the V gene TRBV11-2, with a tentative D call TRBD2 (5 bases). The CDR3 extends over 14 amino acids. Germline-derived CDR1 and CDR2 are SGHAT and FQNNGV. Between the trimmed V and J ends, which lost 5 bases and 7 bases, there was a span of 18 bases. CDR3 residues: CASSPDYGVGEQYF. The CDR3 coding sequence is TGTGCCAGCAGCCCCGACTACGGGGTCGGGGAGCAGTACTTC. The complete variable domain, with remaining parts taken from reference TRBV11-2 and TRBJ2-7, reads EAGVAQSPRYKIIEKRQSVAFWCNPISGHATLYWYQQILGQGPKLLIQFQNNGVVDDSQLPKDRFSAERLKGVDSTLKIQPAKLEDSAVYLCASSPDYGVGEQYFGPGTRLTVT.

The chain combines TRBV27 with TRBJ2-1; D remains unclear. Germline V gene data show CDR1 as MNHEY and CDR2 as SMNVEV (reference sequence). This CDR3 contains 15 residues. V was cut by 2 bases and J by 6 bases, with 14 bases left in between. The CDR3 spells CASSLAVKQFNEQFF. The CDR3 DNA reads TGTGCCAGCAGTTTAGCCGTCAAACAGTTCAATGAGCAGTTCTTC.

CDR3 in DNA: TGCGCCAGCAGTGATTTGGCTAGCGGGAGTAGGTTATACAATGAGCAGTTCTTC. It is translated as CASSDLASGSRLYNEQFF. This chain links TRBV10-2 with TRBJ2-1; 10 bases map to TRBD2. Germline V gene sequence: CDR1 WSHSY, CDR2 SAAADI. This CDR3 contains 18 residues. The V segment lost 3 bases and the J segment 4 bases; nucleotides outside the gene matches: 12.

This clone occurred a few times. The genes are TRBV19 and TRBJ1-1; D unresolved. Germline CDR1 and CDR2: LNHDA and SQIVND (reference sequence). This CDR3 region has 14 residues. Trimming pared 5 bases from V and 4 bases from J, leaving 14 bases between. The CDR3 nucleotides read TGTGCCAGTAGTGCCAGACCGGAGGGCACTGAAGCTTTCTTT. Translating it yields CASSARPEGTEAFF.

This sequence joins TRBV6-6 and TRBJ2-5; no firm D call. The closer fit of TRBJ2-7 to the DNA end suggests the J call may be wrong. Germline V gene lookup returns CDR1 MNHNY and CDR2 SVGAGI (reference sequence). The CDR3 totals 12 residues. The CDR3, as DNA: TGTGCCAGCAGTTCAACCTCCTACGAGCAGTACTTC. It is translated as CASSSTSYEQYF.

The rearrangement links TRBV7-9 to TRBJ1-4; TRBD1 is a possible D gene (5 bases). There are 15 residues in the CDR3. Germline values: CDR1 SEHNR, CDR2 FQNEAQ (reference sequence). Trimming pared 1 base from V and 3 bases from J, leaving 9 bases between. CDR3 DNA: TGTGCCAGCAGCTTAGACGGGGGGGCTAATGAAAAACTGTTTTTT. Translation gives CASSLDGGANEKLFF.

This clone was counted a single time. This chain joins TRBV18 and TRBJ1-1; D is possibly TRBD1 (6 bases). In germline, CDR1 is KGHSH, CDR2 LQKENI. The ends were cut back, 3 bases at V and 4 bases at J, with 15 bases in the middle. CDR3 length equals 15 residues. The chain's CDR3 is CASSPPAGAGTEAFF. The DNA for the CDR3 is TGTGCCAGCTCACCTCCGGCGGGGGCAGGCACTGAAGCTTTCTTT.

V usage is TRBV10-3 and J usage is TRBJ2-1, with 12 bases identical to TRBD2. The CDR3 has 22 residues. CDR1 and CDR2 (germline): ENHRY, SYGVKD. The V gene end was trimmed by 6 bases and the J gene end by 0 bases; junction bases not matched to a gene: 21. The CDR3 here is CAIRKGTGVLAGGRSSYNEQFF. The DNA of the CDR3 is TGTGCCATCAGGAAGGGGACAGGGGTTCTAGCGGGAGGGAGGAGCTCCTACAATGAGCAGTTCTTC.

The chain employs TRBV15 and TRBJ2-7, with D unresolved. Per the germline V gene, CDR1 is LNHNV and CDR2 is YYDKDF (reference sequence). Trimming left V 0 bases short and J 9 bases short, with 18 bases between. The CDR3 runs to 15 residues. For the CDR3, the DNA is TGTGCCACCAGCAGAGATCGCAGTTTGGATTCTACGCAGTACTTC. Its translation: CATSRDRSLDSTQYF.

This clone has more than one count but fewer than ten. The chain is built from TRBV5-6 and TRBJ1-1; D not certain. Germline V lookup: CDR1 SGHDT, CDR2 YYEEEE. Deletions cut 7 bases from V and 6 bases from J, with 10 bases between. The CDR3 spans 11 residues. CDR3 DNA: TGTGCCAGCCAAGGTCGGGCTGAAGCTTTCTTT. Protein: CASQGRAEAFF.

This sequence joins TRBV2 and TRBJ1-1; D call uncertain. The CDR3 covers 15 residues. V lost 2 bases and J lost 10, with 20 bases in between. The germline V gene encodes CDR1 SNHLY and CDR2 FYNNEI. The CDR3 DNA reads TGTGCCAGCAGTGAAAGTCGGGGATCCAATCCAGGAGCTTTCTTT. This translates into CASSESRGSNPGAFF.

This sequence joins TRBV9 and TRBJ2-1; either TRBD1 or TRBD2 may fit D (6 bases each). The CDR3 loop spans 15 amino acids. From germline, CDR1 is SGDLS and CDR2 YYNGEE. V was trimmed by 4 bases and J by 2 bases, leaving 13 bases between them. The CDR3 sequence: CASSPRGEAYNEQFF. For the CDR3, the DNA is TGTGCCAGCAGCCCGAGGGGGGAAGCCTACAATGAGCAGTTCTTC. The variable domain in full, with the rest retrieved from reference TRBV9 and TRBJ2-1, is DSGVTQTPKHLITATGQRVTLRCSPRSGDLSVYWYQQSLDQGLQFLIQYYNGEERAKGNILERFSAQQFPDLHSELNLSSLELGDSALYFCASSPRGEAYNEQFFGPGTRLTVL.

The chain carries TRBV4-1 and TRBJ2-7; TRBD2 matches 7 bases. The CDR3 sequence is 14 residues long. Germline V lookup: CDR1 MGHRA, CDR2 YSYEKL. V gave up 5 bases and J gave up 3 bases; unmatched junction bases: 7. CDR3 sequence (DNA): TGCGCCAGCAGCTCCCGGGGGGATTTCTACGAGCAGTACTTC. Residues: CASSSRGDFYEQYF.

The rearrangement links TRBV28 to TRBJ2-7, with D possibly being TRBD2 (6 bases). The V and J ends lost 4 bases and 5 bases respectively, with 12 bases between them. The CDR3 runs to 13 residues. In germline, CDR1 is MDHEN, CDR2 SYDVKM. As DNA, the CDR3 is TGTGCCAGCAGTTGGGAGGTTCCCCACGAGCAGTACTTC. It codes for CASSWEVPHEQYF. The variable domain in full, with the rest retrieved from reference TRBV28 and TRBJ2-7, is DVKVTQSSRYLVKRTGEKVFLECVQDMDHENMFWYRQDPGLGLRLIYFSYDVKMKEKGDIPEGYSVSREKKERFSLILESASTNQTSMYLCASSWEVPHEQYFGPGTRLTVT.

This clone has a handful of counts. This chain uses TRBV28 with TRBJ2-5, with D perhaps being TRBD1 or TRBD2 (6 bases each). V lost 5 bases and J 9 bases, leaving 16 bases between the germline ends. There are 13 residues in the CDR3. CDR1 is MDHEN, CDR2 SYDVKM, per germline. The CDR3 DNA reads TGTGCCAGCAGTATTGGGGGGCTCCGGGCCCAGTACTTC. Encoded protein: CASSIGGLRAQYF. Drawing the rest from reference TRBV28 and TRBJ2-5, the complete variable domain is DVKVTQSSRYLVKRTGEKVFLECVQDMDHENMFWYRQDPGLGLRLIYFSYDVKMKEKGDIPEGYSVSREKKERFSLILESASTNQTSMYLCASSIGGLRAQYFGPGTRLLVL.

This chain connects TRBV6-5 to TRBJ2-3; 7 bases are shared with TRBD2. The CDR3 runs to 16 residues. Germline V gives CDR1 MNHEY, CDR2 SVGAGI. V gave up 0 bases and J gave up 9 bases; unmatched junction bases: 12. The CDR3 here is CASSYSRLAPEGTQYF. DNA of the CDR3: TGTGCCAGCAGTTACTCGAGACTAGCCCCGGAGGGGACGCAGTATTTT.